The rows below give T cell receptor beta chains drawn from one sample of a study of blood T cell repertoires in COVID-19. TCRdb's table, derived via immunoSEQ multiplex PCR, lists solely in-frame clones and lacks some. The sample shows over 60,000 clones, around nine tenths of them seen only once. The sample was peripheral blood. The receptors were gathered from a woman aged 60-75 years with acute or convalescent COVID-19. Each CDR3 is given without its conserved first and last residue. D genes are given only for firm matches. Expanded clones get a size class; other rows say once, few or many, or leave the size out.

-	-	TRBV18	TRBJ1-3	ASSPQGFSGNTIY
-	-	TRBV29-1	TRBJ2-5	SVVPGQETQY
-	TRBD2	TRBV7-2	TRBJ2-1	ASSPAVSGGSF
-	-	TRBV6-5	TRBJ2-5	ASTTGGVGETQY
few	-	TRBV4-2	TRBJ2-7	ASSRSSGHKQY
-	TRBD2	TRBV7-2	TRBJ2-1	ASSLDGGAKPVMV
-	TRBD1	TRBV4-1	TRBJ1-2	ASSQGDREDGYT
-	-	TRBV19	TRBJ1-2	ASSPHGSDSGYT
-	TRBD1	TRBV11-1	TRBJ2-7	ASSSQDRYYEQY
-	-	TRBV7-8	TRBJ1-1	ASSRGQGGQAF
-	-	TRBV11-2	TRBJ2-3	ASAPRLGASTDTQY
-	TRBD1	TRBV5-4	TRBJ2-5	ASSRDRGRGETQY
-	TRBD1	TRBV5-1	TRBJ2-1	ASSWDGGQGKEQF
-	-	TRBV5-4	TRBJ1-2	ASRLIGQGRGYT
-	TRBD2	TRBV7-8	TRBJ2-7	ASSLALAGVSYEQY
-	TRBD1	TRBV7-9	TRBJ2-1	ASSSERKGAKEQF
-	TRBD2	TRBV5-6	TRBJ2-1	ASSQGLAGGFNNEQF
-	-	TRBV27	TRBJ1-4	ASSSGEKLF
-	-	TRBV12-3/TRBV12-4	TRBJ2-1	ASSLPYSDEQF
-	TRBD1	TRBV6-6	TRBJ1-5	ASRTQGGDQPQH
-	-	TRBV3-1/TRBV3-2	TRBJ2-7	ASSQAAEGGNEQY
once	TRBD1	TRBV7-6	TRBJ2-5	ASSPTTGGWETQY
-	TRBD1	TRBV10-3	TRBJ2-1	AISEGDRQVNEQF
-	-	TRBV6-5	TRBJ1-2	ASSSRRGFNYGYT
-	TRBD2	TRBV7-9	TRBJ2-1	ASSLPFRLAGVYNEQF
-	TRBD2	TRBV5-1	TRBJ2-1	ASSWTSGGNEQF